The sequence of this T cell receptor (beta chain) was determined in a study of CD8+ T cells in alopecia areata. Treatment defined: oral pan-JAK inhibitor, 5-10 mg twice daily. Alopecia areata patients gave lesional scalp punch biopsies and peripheral blood samples. The CDR3 covers 14 residues. Germline V lookup: CDR1 LNHDA, CDR2 SQIVND (reference sequence). V was cut by 3 bases and J by 0 bases, with 8 bases left in between. In each case, RNA was isolated and then reverse transcribed into cDNA as the sequencing template. The method was immunoSEQ multiplex PCR; TCRdb's version includes in-frame clones alone and lacks a portion of them. Among over 95,000 clones, 56% were seen once, and the ten largest hold around 3.4%.

This sample comprised CD4+ T cells sorted from blood, obtained at week 24, from a patient treated with tofacitinib. This TCR derives from a human donor with alopecia areata. V usage is TRBV19 and J usage is TRBJ2-5; D unresolved. Written as DNA, the CDR3 is TGTGCCAGTAGTATTGGTGACAACCAAGAGACCCAGTACTTC. Amino acids: CASSIGDNQETQYF.